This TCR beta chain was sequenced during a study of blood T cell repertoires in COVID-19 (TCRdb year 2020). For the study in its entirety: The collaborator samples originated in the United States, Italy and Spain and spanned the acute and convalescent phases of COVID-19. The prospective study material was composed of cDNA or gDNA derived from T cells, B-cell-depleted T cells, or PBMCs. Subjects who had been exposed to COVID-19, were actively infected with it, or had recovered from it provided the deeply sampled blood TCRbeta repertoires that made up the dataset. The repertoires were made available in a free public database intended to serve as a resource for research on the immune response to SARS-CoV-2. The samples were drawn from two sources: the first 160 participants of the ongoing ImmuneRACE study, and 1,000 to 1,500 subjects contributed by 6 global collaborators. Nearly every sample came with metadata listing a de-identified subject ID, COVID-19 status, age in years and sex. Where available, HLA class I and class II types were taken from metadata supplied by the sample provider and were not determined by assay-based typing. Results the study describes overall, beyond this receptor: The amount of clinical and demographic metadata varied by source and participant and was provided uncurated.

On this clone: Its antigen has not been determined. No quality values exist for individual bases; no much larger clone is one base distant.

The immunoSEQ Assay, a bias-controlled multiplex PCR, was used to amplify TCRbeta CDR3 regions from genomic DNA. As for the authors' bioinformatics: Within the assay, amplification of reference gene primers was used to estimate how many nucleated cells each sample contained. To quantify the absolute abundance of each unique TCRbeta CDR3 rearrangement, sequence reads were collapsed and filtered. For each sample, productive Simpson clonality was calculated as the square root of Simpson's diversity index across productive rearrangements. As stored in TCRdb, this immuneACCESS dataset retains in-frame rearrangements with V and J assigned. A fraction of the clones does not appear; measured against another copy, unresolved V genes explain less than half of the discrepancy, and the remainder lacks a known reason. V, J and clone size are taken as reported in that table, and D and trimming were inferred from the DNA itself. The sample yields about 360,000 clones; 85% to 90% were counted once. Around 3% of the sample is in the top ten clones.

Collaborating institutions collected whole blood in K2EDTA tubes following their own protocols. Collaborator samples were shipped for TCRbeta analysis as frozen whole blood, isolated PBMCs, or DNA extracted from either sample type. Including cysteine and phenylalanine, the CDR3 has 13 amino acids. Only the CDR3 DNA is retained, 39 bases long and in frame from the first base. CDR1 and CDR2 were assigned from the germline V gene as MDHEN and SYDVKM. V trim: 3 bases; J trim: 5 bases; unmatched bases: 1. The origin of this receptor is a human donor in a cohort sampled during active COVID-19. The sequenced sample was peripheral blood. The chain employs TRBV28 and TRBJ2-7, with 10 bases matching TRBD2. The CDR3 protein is CASSLGTSDEQYF. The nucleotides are TGTGCCAGCAGTTTGGGGACTAGCGACGAGCAGTACTTC.